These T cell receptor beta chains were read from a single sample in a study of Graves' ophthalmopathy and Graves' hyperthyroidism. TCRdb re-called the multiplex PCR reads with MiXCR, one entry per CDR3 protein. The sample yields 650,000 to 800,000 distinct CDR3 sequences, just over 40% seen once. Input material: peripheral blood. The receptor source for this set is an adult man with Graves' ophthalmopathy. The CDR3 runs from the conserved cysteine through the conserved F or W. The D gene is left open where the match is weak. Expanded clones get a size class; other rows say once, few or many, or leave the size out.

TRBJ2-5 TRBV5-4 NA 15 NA CASSTSRGRVETQYF TGCGCCAGCAGCACAAGCCGCGGCAGGGTTGAGACCCAGTACTTC
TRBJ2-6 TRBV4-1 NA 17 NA CASSQDSSSSGANVLTF TGCGCCAGCAGCCAAGATTCGTCCTCCTCTGGGGCCAACGTCCTGACTTTC
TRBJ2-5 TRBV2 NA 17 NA CASSSKDGGGSKETQYF TGTGCCAGCAGCTCCAAGGACGGTGGTGGCAGCAAAGAGACCCAGTACTTC
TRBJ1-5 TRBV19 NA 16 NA CASSIEPTGGNQPQHF TGTGCCAGTAGTATAGAGCCGACAGGAGGGAATCAGCCCCAGCATTTT
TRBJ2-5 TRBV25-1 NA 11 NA CASSELATQYF TGTGCCAGCAGTGAATTAGCGACCCAGTACTTC
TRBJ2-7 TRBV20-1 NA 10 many CSASGSEQYF TGCAGTGCTAGCGGGAGCGAGCAGTACTTC
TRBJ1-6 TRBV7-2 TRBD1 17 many CASSRGRGQGYNSPLHF TGTGCCAGCAGCCGTGGGAGGGGGCAAGGCTATAATTCACCCCTCCACTTT
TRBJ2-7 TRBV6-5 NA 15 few CASSYVSGRGYEQYF TGTGCCAGCAGTTACGTAAGCGGCCGCGGCTACGAGCAGTACTTC
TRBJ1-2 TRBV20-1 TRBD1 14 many CSASSTGVDYGYTF TGCAGTGCTAGCTCGACAGGGGTGGACTATGGCTACACCTTC
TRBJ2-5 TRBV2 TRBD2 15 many CASSDPSGGARTQYF TGTGCCAGCAGTGATCCTAGCGGGGGGGCGAGGACCCAGTACTTC
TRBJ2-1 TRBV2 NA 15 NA CASTGPKFSYNEQFF TGTGCCAGCACTGGACCAAAGTTCTCCTACAATGAGCAGTTCTTC
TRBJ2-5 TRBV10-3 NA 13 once CAIAQGGAVTQYF TGTGCCATCGCACAGGGGGGGGCAGTGACCCAGTACTTC
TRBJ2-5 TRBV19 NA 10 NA CASSGGPQGF TGTGCCAGTAGTGGGGGCCCCCAGGGCTTC
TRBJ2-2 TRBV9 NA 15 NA CASSPLSSGTGELFF TGTGCCAGCTCACCACTCAGCAGTGGCACCGGGGAGCTGTTTTTT
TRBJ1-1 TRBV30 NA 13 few CAWSVQTNTEAFF TGTGCCTGGAGTGTACAGACGAACACTGAAGCTTTCTTT
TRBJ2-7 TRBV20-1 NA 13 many CSARSGQTYEQYF TGCAGTGCTAGGAGCGGCCAGACCTACGAGCAGTACTTC
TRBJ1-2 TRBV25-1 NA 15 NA CASSLGRGGGYGYTF TGTGCCAGCAGTCTGGGGAGGGGCGGGGGCTATGGCTACACCTTC
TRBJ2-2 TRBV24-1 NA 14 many CAAQTSTNTGELFF TGTGCCGCTCAGACTAGTACGAACACCGGGGAGCTGTTTTTT
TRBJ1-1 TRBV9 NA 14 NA CASSVTETYTEAFF TGTGCCAGCAGCGTGACAGAGACTTACACTGAAGCTTTCTTT
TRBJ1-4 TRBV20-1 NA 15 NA CSARDLDRPNEKLFF TGCAGTGCTAGAGATTTGGACAGACCTAATGAAAAACTGTTTTTT
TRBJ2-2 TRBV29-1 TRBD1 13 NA CSVKRQGAGELFF TGCAGCGTTAAGAGACAGGGAGCGGGGGAGCTGTTTTTT
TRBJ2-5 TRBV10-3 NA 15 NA CAISESLLGRETQYF TGTGCCATCAGTGAGTCCCTGTTGGGGCGAGAGACCCAGTACTTC
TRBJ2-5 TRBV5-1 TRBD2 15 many CASSFHTSGQETQYF TGCGCCAGCAGCTTCCATACTAGCGGCCAAGAGACCCAGTACTTC
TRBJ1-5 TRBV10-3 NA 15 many CAISERQEGNQPQHF TGTGCCATCAGTGAAAGGCAGGAGGGGAATCAGCCCCAGCATTTT
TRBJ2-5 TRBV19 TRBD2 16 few CASSIEGLAGQETQYF TGTGCCAGTAGTATAGAGGGACTAGCGGGGCAAGAGACCCAGTACTTC
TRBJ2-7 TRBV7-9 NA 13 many CASSLTGVDEQYF TGTGCCAGCAGCTTAACAGGTGTCGACGAGCAGTACTTC
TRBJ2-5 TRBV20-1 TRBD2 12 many CSARGGGKTQYF TGCAGTGCTAGGGGCGGGGGGAAGACCCAGTACTTC
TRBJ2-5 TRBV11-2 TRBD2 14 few CASSGTSGAETQYF TGTGCCAGCAGTGGGACTAGCGGGGCGGAGACCCAGTACTTC
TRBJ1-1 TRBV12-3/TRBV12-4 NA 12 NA CASSQWLGEAFF TGTGCCAGCAGCCAATGGCTCGGTGAAGCTTTCTTT
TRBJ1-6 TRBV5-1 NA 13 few CASSLDGYSPLHF TGCGCCAGCAGCTTGGATGGGTACTCACCCCTCCACTTT
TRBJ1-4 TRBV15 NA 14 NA CATSRDRTSGKLFF TGTGCCACCAGCAGAGATCGGACCTCGGGAAAACTGTTTTTT
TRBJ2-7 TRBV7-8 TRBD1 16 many CASSFLSGQSSYEQYF TGTGCCAGCAGCTTCCTCTCGGGACAGTCTAGCTACGAGCAGTACTTC
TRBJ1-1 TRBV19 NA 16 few CASSAGTALGGTEAFF TGTGCCAGTAGTGCAGGGACGGCCCTGGGGGGCACTGAAGCTTTCTTT
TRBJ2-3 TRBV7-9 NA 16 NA CASSLSATGRRDTQYF TGTGCCAGCAGCTTATCGGCGACGGGGCGAAGGGATACGCAGTATTTT
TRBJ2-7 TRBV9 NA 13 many CASSVGTAYEQYF TGTGCCAGCAGCGTAGGGACAGCCTACGAGCAGTACTTC
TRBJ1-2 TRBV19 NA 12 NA CAGSYSIYGYTF TGTGCCGGTAGTTACTCCATCTATGGCTACACCTTC
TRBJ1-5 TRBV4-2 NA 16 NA CASSATGGGSNQPQHF TGTGCCAGCAGCGCAACCGGGGGAGGGAGCAATCAGCCCCAGCATTTT
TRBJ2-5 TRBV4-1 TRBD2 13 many CASSQGGGETQYF TGCGCCAGCAGCCAAGGCGGGGGGGAGACCCAGTACTTC
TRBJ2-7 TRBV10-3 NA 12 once CAIGGGENEQYF TGTGCCATAGGGGGGGGTGAGAACGAGCAGTACTTC
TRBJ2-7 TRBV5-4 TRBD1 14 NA CASSHGTGTYGQYF TGTGCCAGCAGCCACGGGACAGGGACCTACGGGCAGTACTTC
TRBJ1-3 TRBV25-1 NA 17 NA CASSVEEAGRYGNTIYF TGTGCCAGCAGCGTTGAAGAGGCAGGGCGGTATGGAAACACCATATATTTT
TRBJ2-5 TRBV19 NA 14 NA CASTGASDQETQYF TGTGCCAGTACAGGGGCCTCGGATCAAGAGACCCAGTACTTC
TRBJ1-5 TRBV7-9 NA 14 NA CASSKAAGRETQHF TGTGCCAGCAGCAAGGCCGCAGGGAGGGAGACCCAGCATTTT
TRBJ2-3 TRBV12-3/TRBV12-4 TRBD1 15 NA CASSWTGRGTDTQYF TGTGCCAGCAGTTGGACAGGGCGGGGCACAGATACGCAGTATTTT
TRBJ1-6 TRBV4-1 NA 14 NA CASSQNGGIGTLHF TGCGCCAGCAGCCAAAACGGAGGGATCGGCACCCTCCACTTT
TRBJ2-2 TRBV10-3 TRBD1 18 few CASSSPGTDPTNTGELFF TGTGCCAGCAGTTCCCCCGGGACAGATCCAACGAACACCGGGGAGCTGTTTTTT
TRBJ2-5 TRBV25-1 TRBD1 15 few CASSEVNRGLETQYF TGTGCCAGCAGTGAAGTTAACAGGGGGTTGGAGACCCAGTACTTC
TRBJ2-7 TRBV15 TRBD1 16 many CATSREGTGSSYEQYF TGTGCCACCAGCAGAGAAGGGACAGGGAGCTCCTACGAGCAGTACTTC